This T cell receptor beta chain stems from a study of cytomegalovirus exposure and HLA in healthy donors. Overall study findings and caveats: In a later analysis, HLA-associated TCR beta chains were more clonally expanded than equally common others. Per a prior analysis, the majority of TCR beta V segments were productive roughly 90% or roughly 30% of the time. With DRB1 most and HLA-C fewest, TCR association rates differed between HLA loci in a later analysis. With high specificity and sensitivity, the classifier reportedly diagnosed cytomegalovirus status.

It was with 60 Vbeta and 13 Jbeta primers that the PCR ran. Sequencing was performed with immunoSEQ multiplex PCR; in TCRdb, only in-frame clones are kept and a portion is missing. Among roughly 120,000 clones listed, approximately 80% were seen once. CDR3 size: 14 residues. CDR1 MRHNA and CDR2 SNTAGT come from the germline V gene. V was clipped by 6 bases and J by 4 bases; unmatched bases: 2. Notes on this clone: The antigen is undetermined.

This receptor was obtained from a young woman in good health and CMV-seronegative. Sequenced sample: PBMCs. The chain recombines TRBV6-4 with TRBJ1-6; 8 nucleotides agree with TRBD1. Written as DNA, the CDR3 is TGTGCCAGCAGCAGACAGGGGTATAATTCACCCCTCCACTTT. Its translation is CASSRQGYNSPLHF.